This TCR beta chain was documented in a study of blood T cells in healthy people across ages. Combining a sample-barcoded 5' primer with a J-beta primer mix, a second PCR ran for about 6 to 12 cycles. TCRdb reanalysed the 5' RACE reads using MiXCR and keeps one entry per CDR3 protein. The sample includes almost 1 million distinct CDR3 sequences, roughly 47% seen only once; the top ten take around a fifth. The germline CDR1 and CDR2 sequences are MDHEN and SYDVKM. The CDR3 covers 12 residues. The V gene lost 10 bases and the J gene lost 13 bases, with 19 bases spanning the gap. This TCR was recovered from a woman aged 55 to 70 in good health. The chain uses TRBV28 and TRBJ2-2, with unresolved D. The specimen was blood. DNA of the CDR3: TGTGCCATCTCCTCTCCTCCAGCTAGGCTGTTTTTT. It translates to CAISSPPARLFF.